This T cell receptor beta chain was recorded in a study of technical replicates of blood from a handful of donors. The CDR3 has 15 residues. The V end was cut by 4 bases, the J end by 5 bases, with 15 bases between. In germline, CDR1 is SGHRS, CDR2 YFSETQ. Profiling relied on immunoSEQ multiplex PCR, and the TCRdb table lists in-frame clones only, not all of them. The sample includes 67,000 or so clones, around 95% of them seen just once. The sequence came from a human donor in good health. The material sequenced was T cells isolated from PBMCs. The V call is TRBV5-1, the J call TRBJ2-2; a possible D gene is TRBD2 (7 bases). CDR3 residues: CASSLWGGRTGELFF. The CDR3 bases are TGCGCCAGCAGCCTCTGGGGGGGCCGAACCGGGGAGCTGTTTTTT.